The 29 T cell receptor beta chains below come from one sample, sequenced in a study of OX40 agonist ivuxolimab in advanced cancers. Assay used: immunoSEQ multiplex PCR; TCRdb lists only in-frame clones, some missing. The table includes tens of thousands of clones, over 80% detected once. Sequenced material: CD4+ or CD8+ T cells sorted from blood, taken in a trial of the OX40 agonist ivuxolimab. The receptors stem from an adult with an advanced solid tumor such as melanoma, head and neck, liver or kidney cancer.

This chain uses TRBV19 with TRBJ2-7, with TRBD1 matching over 11 bases. The germline CDR1 and CDR2 sequences are LNHDA and SQIVND (reference sequence). J gave up 5 bases and V 6 bases, and 9 bases lay outside the gene matches. The CDR3 consists of 15 residues. CDR3 residues: CASSPGTGGRDEQYF. CDR3 sequence (DNA): TGTGCCAGTAGCCCCGGGACAGGGGGAAGGGACGAGCAGTACTTC. The complete variable domain, with remaining parts taken from reference TRBV19 and TRBJ2-7, reads DGGITQSPKYLFRKEGQNVTLSCEQNLNHDAMYWYRQDPGQGLRLIYYSQIVNDFQKGDIAEGYSVSREKKESFPLTVTSAQKNPTAFYLCASSPGTGGRDEQYFGPGTRLTVT.

This clone came up once. The rearrangement uses TRBV7-3 and TRBJ2-1; D remains ambiguous. Germline values: CDR1 SGHTA, CDR2 FQGTGA. V lost 3 bases, J lost 7 bases, and 13 bases lay in between. CDR3 size: 14 residues. The CDR3 sequence is CASSFAGSTNEQFF. CDR3 nucleotide sequence: TGTGCCAGCAGCTTTGCTGGATCAACTAATGAGCAGTTCTTC.

DNA for the CDR3: TGTGCCAGCTCACCAAAGCAGGGGCAGCAGCCCCAGCATTTT. Protein: CASSPKQGQQPQHF. V and J are TRBV18 and TRBJ1-5; D is perhaps TRBD1 (6 bases). Trimming left V 2 bases short and J 7 bases short, with 12 bases between. Germline CDR1 and CDR2: KGHSH and LQKENI. The CDR3 runs to 14 residues.

The V gene is TRBV19, the J gene TRBJ1-1; D is uncertain. The CDR3 covers 17 residues. V dropped 7 bases and J dropped 0 bases, with 21 bases sitting between them. Germline-derived CDR1 and CDR2 are LNHDA and SQIVND (reference sequence). The chain's CDR3 is CASNPGPPLAMNTEAFF. Here the CDR3 DNA reads TGTGCCAGTAACCCTGGACCTCCGCTCGCTATGAACACTGAAGCTTTCTTT.

This chain links TRBV19 with TRBJ2-7, with 8 bases identical to TRBD1. Germline V CDR1 and CDR2: LNHDA, SQIVND (reference sequence). CDR3 length: 15 residues. The trim removed 1 base at V and 6 bases at J, leaving 8 bases unmatched. The CDR3 DNA is TGTGCCAGTAGTATAGGTCTAGGACAGGGAGGCGAGCAGTACTTC. It yields the protein CASSIGLGQGGEQYF.

This clone was seen just once. The rearrangement links TRBV2 to TRBJ2-2; TRBD2 aligns across 10 bases. From germline, CDR1 is SNHLY and CDR2 FYNNEI. The CDR3 loop spans 17 amino acids. Trimming took 5 bases from V and 2 from J; bases not matched to a gene: 8. The CDR3 nucleotides are TGTGCCAGCAGTCCTAACCCTAGCGGGAGAAACACCGGGGAGCTGTTTTTT. Encoded protein: CASSPNPSGRNTGELFF.

V usage is TRBV9 and J usage is TRBJ2-3; 12 bases align to TRBD1. This CDR3 is 16 amino acids long. CDR1 is SGDLS, CDR2 YYNGEE, per germline. The junction had 8 bases not matched to a gene; V was cut back by 4 bases and J by 5 bases. CDR3 region: CASSPGQGAVKDTQYF. The CDR3 DNA reads as TGTGCCAGCAGCCCGGGACAGGGGGCGGTTAAAGATACGCAGTATTTT.

This chain connects TRBV18 to TRBJ1-1; D uncertain. Trimming pared 1 base from V and 4 bases from J, leaving 16 bases between. The CDR3 loop spans 16 amino acids. Germline CDR1 is KGHSH and CDR2 is LQKENI. The CDR3 sequence is CASSPQRQSTSTEAFF. The CDR3 coding sequence is TGTGCCAGCTCACCACAAAGGCAGAGTACTTCCACTGAAGCTTTCTTT.

The rearrangement uses TRBV25-1 and TRBJ1-2; 10 bases are a match to TRBD1. The trim removed 6 bases at V and 5 bases at J, leaving 3 bases unmatched. This CDR3 has 13 residues. Germline loops: CDR1 MGHDK, CDR2 SYGVNS. CDR3 coding DNA: TGTGCCAGCAGAGGACAGGGGGAATATGGCTACACCTTC. Protein: CASRGQGEYGYTF.

This clone showed up just once. The chain combines TRBV28 with TRBJ1-3, with D possibly matching TRBD1 (5 bases). The CDR3 is made up of 16 amino acids. Between the trimmed V and J ends, which lost 6 bases and 0 bases, there was a span of 15 bases. Germline CDR1 and CDR2: MDHEN and SYDVKM. The DNA for the CDR3 is TGTGCCAGCAGGCTAAGGTCGGGACTCTCTGGAAACACCATATATTTT. Protein: CASRLRSGLSGNTIYF.

The chain has TRBV29-1 and TRBJ2-2, with 7 bases that match TRBD1. V lost 5 bases, J lost 6 bases, and 6 bases stayed unmatched. Germline loops: CDR1 SQVTM, CDR2 ANQGSEA. The CDR3 is 13 residues long. CDR3 sequence reads: CSVRGTAPGELFF. CDR3 DNA sequence: TGCAGCGTTAGAGGGACAGCCCCCGGGGAGCTGTTTTTT.

V gene TRBV5-1 combines with J gene TRBJ1-1; possibly TRBD1 for D (5 bases). Trimming stripped 0 bases from V and 0 bases from J, with 6 bases between. CDR1 is SGHRS and CDR2 is YFSETQ in the germline V gene. The CDR3 totals 14 residues. The CDR3 coding sequence is TGCGCCAGCAGCTTGGGGACAATGAACACTGAAGCTTTCTTT. This translates into CASSLGTMNTEAFF.

The chain couples TRBV6-5 to TRBJ1-2; a possible D gene is TRBD1 (6 bases). The ends were cut back, 5 bases at V and 7 bases at J, with 20 bases in the middle. CDR1 and CDR2 from the germline V gene are MNHEY and SVGAGI. The CDR3 consists of 15 residues. The CDR3 DNA sequence: TGTGCCAGCAGTGGGTCCGGGGGCGCTGTGGGTGGCTACACCTTC. Encoded protein: CASSGSGGAVGGYTF.

CDR3 amino acids: CASSSTTGGTGELFF. CDR3 DNA sequence: TGTGCCAGCAGTTCGACTACCGGCGGCACCGGGGAGCTGTTTTTT. V is TRBV7-2 and J is TRBJ2-2; the D gene is possibly TRBD2 (5 bases). Germline assignment: CDR1 SGHTA and CDR2 FQGNSA. This CDR3 region has 15 residues. V shed 6 bases and J shed 4 bases, with 15 bases lying between them.

This rearrangement joins TRBV2 to TRBJ1-5, with 11 bases aligning to TRBD1. Looked up from germline, CDR1 is SNHLY and CDR2 is FYNNEI. Germline trimming cut 8 bases from V and 0 bases from J; bases unmatched to any gene: 3. The length of the CDR3 is 15 residues. CDR3 sequence (DNA): TGTGCCAGCGGGGGACAGGGGGATAGCAATCAGCCCCAGCATTTT. Translated: CASGGQGDSNQPQHF.

The chain joins TRBV7-8 to TRBJ2-1, with 12 bases lining up with TRBD2. The CDR3 sequence is 17 residues long. CDR1 and CDR2 (germline): SGHVS, FQNEAQ. V was clipped by 4 bases and J by 1 base; unmatched bases: 5. The CDR3 bases are TGTGCCAGCAGCTCTAGCGGGAGGGCCGGATCCTACAATGAGCAGTTCTTC. This codes for CASSSSGRAGSYNEQFF. Using reference TRBV7-8 and TRBJ2-1 for the parts outside the CDR3, the full variable domain is GAGVSQSPRYKVAKRGQDVALRCDPISGHVSLFWYQQALGQGPEFLTYFQNEAQLDKSGLPSDRFFAERPEGSVSTLKIQRTQQEDSAVYLCASSSSGRAGSYNEQFFGPGTRLTVL.

This chain uses TRBV4-1 with TRBJ2-2, with D hard to call. Germline V gene data show CDR1 as MGHRA and CDR2 as YSYEKL. V was clipped by 4 bases and J by 5 bases, with 11 bases between them. CDR3 length: 14 residues. The CDR3 loop reads CASSLRPETGELFF. In DNA, the CDR3 is TGCGCCAGCAGCCTTCGACCGGAGACCGGGGAGCTGTTTTTT.

The chain links TRBV7-9 to TRBJ1-1; perhaps TRBD1 as D (5 bases). The CDR3 has 13 residues. CDR1 SEHNR and CDR2 FQNEAQ come from the germline V gene (reference sequence). V was shortened by 6 bases and J by 11 bases, with 19 bases between the two germline ends. CDR3 coding DNA: TGTGCCAGCAGACCGGCCGGGGCTCGGGGGGCTTTCTTT. Encoded protein: CASRPAGARGAFF.

The chain carries TRBV4-3 and TRBJ2-1, with no clear D. With 4 bases removed from V and 0 bases from J, the gap between germline ends came to 22 bases. The CDR3 spans 19 residues. Looked up from germline, CDR1 is LGHNA and CDR2 is YSLEER. CDR3 bases: TGCGCCAGCAGCCCCCCGCACCCTCGGACCCACCTCTCCTACAATGAGCAGTTCTTC. Translated: CASSPPHPRTHLSYNEQFF.

V and J are TRBV28 and TRBJ2-7; TRBD1 matches at 7 bases. CDR3 length equals 14 residues. After removal of 3 bases from V and 3 bases from J, the junction contained 5 bases not matched to a gene. CDR1 and CDR2 (germline): MDHEN, SYDVKM. CDR3 sequence (DNA): TGTGCCAGCAGTTTCACAGGGGCCTACTACGAGCAGTACTTC. Amino acid sequence: CASSFTGAYYEQYF.

V gene TRBV13 combines with J gene TRBJ2-7; no definite D call. The germline CDR1 and CDR2 sequences are PRHDT and FYEKMQ (reference sequence). Trimming took off 0 bases at V and 3 bases at J, with 0 bases between the two ends. The CDR3 has 11 amino acids. The CDR3 DNA follows: TGTGCCAGCAGCTTAGGCTACGAGCAGTACTTC. It translates to CASSLGYEQYF.

This clone came up a few times. The J gene is TRBJ1-1, the V gene TRBV5-1; 7 positions match TRBD1. The CDR3 is 14 residues long. V gave up 0 bases and J gave up 1 base; unmatched junction bases: 0. Germline V gene sequence: CDR1 SGHRS, CDR2 YFSETQ. The CDR3 is CASSLGTGNTEAFF. The CDR3 region has the DNA TGCGCCAGCAGCTTGGGGACAGGGAACACTGAAGCTTTCTTT.

This clone was seen once. The genes are TRBV6-5 and TRBJ2-7, with D hard to call. CDR1 is MNHEY, CDR2 SVGAGI, per germline. The CDR3 totals 15 residues. The V end was cut by 7 bases, the J end by 10 bases, with 26 bases between. DNA for the CDR3: TGTGCCAGCATCAACGGGCGGTCATCGGTAGAGAAACAGTACTTC. Translated, it gives CASINGRSSVEKQYF.

The chain couples TRBV11-3 to TRBJ2-2; D is unclear. CDR1 and CDR2 from the germline V gene are SGHNT and YENEEA. V was trimmed by 5 bases and J by 1 base, leaving 8 bases between them. This CDR3 has 14 amino acids. CDR3 residues: CASSLMRNTGELFF. The CDR3 nucleotides read TGTGCCAGCAGCCTTATGCGGAACACCGGGGAGCTGTTTTTT.

The rearrangement uses TRBV5-1 and TRBJ1-1; D is ambiguous. V shed 0 bases and J shed 1 base, with 7 bases lying between them. The CDR3 is 14 amino acids. The germline gives CDR1 SGHRS, CDR2 YFSETQ. CDR3 region: CASSLGAANTEAFF. CDR3 DNA sequence: TGCGCCAGCAGCTTGGGTGCTGCGAACACTGAAGCTTTCTTT.

This chain joins TRBV5-4 and TRBJ2-7; 10 bases align to TRBD1. Germline CDR1 reads SGHNT; CDR2 reads YYREEE (reference sequence). This CDR3 region has 16 residues. V shed 0 bases, J shed 2 bases, and the junction held 5 bases outside the gene matches. The CDR3 spells CASSLGGTGAPYEQYF. The CDR3 region has the DNA TGTGCCAGCAGCTTGGGCGGGACAGGGGCCCCCTACGAGCAGTACTTC.

The chain is built from TRBV7-3 and TRBJ2-2, with 10 nucleotides matching TRBD1. Germline V CDR1 and CDR2: SGHTA, FQGTGA. The CDR3 has 16 amino acids. V gave up 5 bases and J gave up 2 bases; unmatched junction bases: 5. The CDR3 DNA follows: TGTGCCAGCAGCATCGGGACAGGGGCAAACACCGGGGAGCTGTTTTTT. This encodes CASSIGTGANTGELFF.

The rearrangement joins TRBV27 to TRBJ2-3; 7 bases agree with TRBD1. The CDR3 has 14 amino acids. Germline values: CDR1 MNHEY, CDR2 SMNVEV (reference sequence). The J segment lost 2 bases and the V segment lost 2 bases, leaving 1 base of the junction unmatched. CDR3 in DNA: TGTGCCAGCAGTTTAGACAGGGTCACAGATACGCAGTATTTT. Translation gives CASSLDRVTDTQYF.

The chain combines TRBV4-1 with TRBJ2-4; D is uncertain. The V gene lost 4 bases and the J gene lost 1 base, with 11 bases spanning the gap. The germline V gene encodes CDR1 MGHRA and CDR2 YSYEKL. The CDR3 extends over 15 amino acids. The CDR3 DNA sequence: TGCGCCAGCAGCCTCCTCTATGGCGCCAAAAACATTCAGTACTTC. Encoded protein: CASSLLYGAKNIQYF.